The 24 T cell receptor beta chains presented below share a single source sample, sequenced in a study of blood T cell repertoires in COVID-19. TCRdb keeps only in-frame clones here, not all; method: immunoSEQ multiplex PCR. The profile shows some 310,000 clones, around 90% of them singletons. Material: peripheral blood. These receptors were taken from a woman aged 40 to 55 with COVID-19, enrolled during active disease.

A single count supports this clone. V gene TRBV2 combines with J gene TRBJ2-7, with D perhaps matching TRBD1 (6 bases). CDR3 length equals 14 residues. The germline V gene encodes CDR1 SNHLY and CDR2 FYNNEI. V gave up 6 bases and J gave up 3 bases, with 15 bases separating them. The CDR3 loop reads CASRGASDSYEQYF. The DNA for the CDR3 is TGTGCCAGCAGGGGGGCCTCCGATAGCTACGAGCAGTACTTC.

The rearrangement uses TRBV10-1 and TRBJ2-7, with D possibly being TRBD2 (6 bases). There are 14 residues in the CDR3. Germline values: CDR1 WNHNN, CDR2 SYGVQD (reference sequence). Trimming removed 10 bases from V and 0 bases from J, with 16 bases in between. CDR3 bases: TGCGCCACCTTTAGCGGCACCCGCTCCTACGAGCAGTACTTC. Translated: CATFSGTRSYEQYF.

The chain recombines TRBV7-2 with TRBJ2-7, with TRBD1 as a possible D gene (7 bases). V was trimmed by 5 bases and J by 5 bases, leaving 22 bases between them. The CDR3 has 16 residues. Per germline, CDR1 SGHTA and CDR2 FQGNSA. In DNA, the CDR3 is TGTGCCAGCAGCGCAAAGGGCCAGGGGGGCCTCGACGAGCAGTACTTC. Its translation: CASSAKGQGGLDEQYF.

The rearrangement uses TRBV28 and TRBJ2-1; 13 bases align to TRBD2. The V gene end was trimmed by 4 bases and the J gene end by 8 bases; junction bases not matched to a gene: 11. Germline V gene sequence: CDR1 MDHEN, CDR2 SYDVKM. CDR3 length: 17 residues. This CDR3 is CASSSAGTSGARDEQFF. The DNA of the CDR3 is TGTGCCAGCAGTTCCGCCGGGACTAGCGGGGCAAGGGATGAGCAGTTCTTC.

This clone has only a few counts. The rearrangement uses TRBV7-9 and TRBJ1-1, with D tentatively TRBD1 (6 bases). V was shortened by 6 bases and J by 1 base, with 12 bases between the two germline ends. Per the germline V gene, CDR1 is SEHNR and CDR2 is FQNEAQ (reference sequence). The CDR3 length is 14 residues. The CDR3 sequence is CASRGQIQNTEAFF. In DNA form, the CDR3 reads TGTGCCAGCAGAGGACAGATCCAGAACACTGAAGCTTTCTTT.

This clone occurred a few times. The chain employs TRBV11-2 and TRBJ1-1; the D is unclear. With 7 bases removed from V and 4 bases from J, the gap between germline ends came to 16 bases. CDR1 is SGHAT and CDR2 is FQNNGV in the germline V gene. CDR3 size: 14 residues. The CDR3 here is CASTPGGSSTEAFF. As DNA, the CDR3 is TGTGCCAGCACCCCCGGCGGGTCGAGCACTGAAGCTTTCTTT.

The CDR3 nucleotides read TGTGCCAGCAGTTTTGGGACTAGCGGGAGGGCGTACGAGCAGTACTTC. Amino acid sequence: CASSFGTSGRAYEQYF. The chain is built from TRBV6-5 and TRBJ2-7; 16 positions agree with TRBD2. The germline CDR1 and CDR2 sequences are MNHEY and SVGAGI. This CDR3 contains 16 residues. V shed 4 bases, J shed 4 bases, and the junction held 4 bases outside the gene matches.

The V gene is TRBV7-2, the J gene TRBJ1-3; no clear D. Germline V gives CDR1 SGHTA, CDR2 FQGNSA. The ends were cut back, 3 bases at V and 9 bases at J, with 6 bases in the middle. CDR3 length: 11 residues. The CDR3 protein is CASSFPGTIYF. The CDR3 DNA sequence: TGTGCCAGCAGCTTCCCCGGCACCATATATTTT.

The chain couples TRBV2 to TRBJ1-6; D is perhaps TRBD1 (5 bases). The length of the CDR3 is 14 residues. V was cut by 3 bases and J by 8 bases, with 11 bases left in between. The germline CDR1 and CDR2 sequences are SNHLY and FYNNEI. CDR3 sequence: CASSEGRVHSPLHF. CDR3 nucleotide sequence: TGTGCCAGCAGTGAGGGCAGGGTGCATTCACCCCTCCACTTT.

CDR3 in DNA: TGTGCCAGCAGCGCCCGGACAGGGGTGAACACTGAAGCTTTCTTT. Amino acid sequence: CASSARTGVNTEAFF. The V call is TRBV7-2, the J call TRBJ1-1, with TRBD1 identical over 9 bases. Losses at the gene ends were 5 bases for V and 0 bases for J; bases not matched to a gene: 4. Germline CDR1 is SGHTA and CDR2 is FQGNSA. This CDR3 comprises 15 residues.

The rearrangement uses TRBV29-1 and TRBJ2-3; 7 bases agree with TRBD2. CDR1 SQVTM and CDR2 ANQGSEA come from the germline V gene. The CDR3 length is 14 residues. V lost 2 bases and J lost 0; bases outside the gene matches: 2. The CDR3 is CSVETSASTDTQYF. The CDR3 DNA reads TGCAGCGTTGAAACTAGCGCTAGCACAGATACGCAGTATTTT.

V gene TRBV19 combines with J gene TRBJ2-7; D is perhaps TRBD1 (6 bases). CDR1 is LNHDA, CDR2 SQIVND, per germline (reference sequence). Trimming took 3 bases from V and 0 from J, leaving 12 bases between them. The CDR3 runs 15 residues. CDR3 protein: CASSILPGDSYEQYF. Here the CDR3 DNA reads TGTGCCAGTAGTATCCTGCCAGGGGACTCCTACGAGCAGTACTTC.

This chain connects TRBV9 to TRBJ1-1, with TRBD1 matching 8 bases. The CDR3 runs 15 residues. Germline V lookup: CDR1 SGDLS, CDR2 YYNGEE. The ends lost 2 bases at V and 8 bases at J; junction bases unmatched: 11. As DNA, the CDR3 is TGTGCCAGCAGCGTTCGTTCATCGGGACAGGTAGAAGCTTTCTTT. Protein sequence: CASSVRSSGQVEAFF.

This chain connects TRBV5-1 to TRBJ1-1; D may be TRBD1 (6 bases). The CDR3 runs to 12 residues. Looked up from germline, CDR1 is SGHRS and CDR2 is YFSETQ. The germline V and J ends were trimmed by 0 bases and 7 bases, with 7 bases remaining between them. The CDR3 DNA reads as TGCGCCAGCAGCTTGGCAGGGGATGAAGCTTTCTTT. Protein sequence: CASSLAGDEAFF.

The J gene is TRBJ2-7, the V gene TRBV4-2, with 8 bases lining up with TRBD2. The CDR3 is 15 residues long. V dropped 2 bases and J dropped 0; count of bases not matched to a gene: 3. CDR1 LGHNA and CDR2 YNFKEQ come from the germline V gene. The CDR3 spells CASSQIAGSSYEQYF. CDR3 in DNA: TGTGCCAGCAGCCAAATAGCGGGGAGCTCCTACGAGCAGTACTTC.

The V call is TRBV29-1, the J call TRBJ2-7, with 11 bases matching TRBD2. Germline V gene lookup returns CDR1 SQVTM and CDR2 ANQGSEA. The junction had 11 bases not matched to a gene; V was cut back by 8 bases and J by 8 bases. The CDR3 loop spans 13 amino acids. CDR3 bases: TGCAGCACGAGTAGCGGGAGGGCCTTCCAGCAGTACTTC. Translated: CSTSSGRAFQQYF.

The chain links TRBV20-1 to TRBJ1-1; no reliable D call. V was trimmed by 3 bases and J by 2 bases, leaving 13 bases between them. Germline V gene sequence: CDR1 DFQATT, CDR2 SNEGSKA (reference sequence). The CDR3 is 14 residues long. CDR3 sequence: CSASRSRENTEAFF. DNA for the CDR3: TGCAGTGCTAGTCGGTCTAGAGAAAACACTGAAGCTTTCTTT.

This chain connects TRBV9 to TRBJ2-1, with D possibly being TRBD2 (6 bases). This CDR3 has 13 amino acids. The germline V gene encodes CDR1 SGDLS and CDR2 YYNGEE. V lost 2 bases and J 9 bases, leaving 12 bases between the germline ends. For the CDR3, the DNA is TGTGCCAGCAGCGTGCGGGGCTCTGTTGAGCAGTTCTTC. Protein product: CASSVRGSVEQFF.

Points on this clone: One end of the junction is discordant with germline, which a read error may explain. The rearrangement uses TRBV5-1 and TRBJ1-1, with 9 bases fitting TRBD1. Germline assignment: CDR1 SGHRS and CDR2 YFSETQ. This CDR3 is built from 16 residues. The CDR3 loop is CASSLGSGQGYTEAFF. CDR3 bases: TGCGCCAGCAGTTTGGGGTCGGGACAGGGTTACACTGAAGCTTTCTTT. Full variable domain (rest looked up from reference TRBV5-1 and TRBJ1-1): KAGVTQTPRYLIKTRGQQVTLSCSPISGHRSVSWYQQTPGQGLQFLFEYFSETQRNKGNFPGRFSGRQFSNSRSEMNVSTLELGDSALYLCASSLGSGQGYTEAFFGQGTRLTVV.

V and J are TRBV6-6 and TRBJ2-1; D call uncertain. The V end was cut by 3 bases, the J end by 8 bases, with 14 bases between. Germline CDR1 reads MNHNY; CDR2 reads SVGAGI (reference sequence). This CDR3 spans 14 amino acids. CDR3 bases: TGTGCCAGCAGTTATCGACCGGGTAACGATGAGCAGTTCTTC. Protein sequence: CASSYRPGNDEQFF.

The CDR3 spells CASSVPRGPTGELFF. CDR3 nucleotide sequence: TGTGCCAGCAGCGTGCCCAGGGGCCCCACCGGGGAGCTGTTTTTT. The chain recombines TRBV9 with TRBJ2-2, with D perhaps TRBD1 (6 bases). CDR1 is SGDLS and CDR2 is YYNGEE in the germline V gene. V shed 2 bases and J shed 4 bases, with 12 bases lying between them. The CDR3 runs 15 residues.

J is TRBJ1-3 and V is TRBV9; unclear D gene. Germline V CDR1 and CDR2: SGDLS, YYNGEE. The germline V and J ends were trimmed by 2 bases and 0 bases, with 12 bases remaining between them. The CDR3 covers 16 residues. CDR3 in amino acids: CASSVSPGSSGNTIYF. The CDR3 region has the DNA TGTGCCAGCAGCGTCAGCCCGGGAAGCTCTGGAAACACCATATATTTT.

The rearrangement links TRBV19 to TRBJ1-2, with 8 bases identical to TRBD1. Germline-derived CDR1 and CDR2 are LNHDA and SQIVND (reference sequence). V shed 6 bases, J shed 7 bases, and the junction held 10 bases outside the gene matches. This CDR3 region has 14 residues. For the CDR3, the DNA is TGTGCCAGTAGACTGAGGACAGGGACGGGTGGCTACACCTTC. It codes for CASRLRTGTGGYTF. Full variable domain (outside the CDR3, taken from reference TRBV19 and TRBJ1-2): DGGITQSPKYLFRKEGQNVTLSCEQNLNHDAMYWYRQDPGQGLRLIYYSQIVNDFQKGDIAEGYSVSREKKESFPLTVTSAQKNPTAFYLCASRLRTGTGGYTFGSGTRLTVV.

This clone has a handful of counts. The V call is TRBV6-5, the J call TRBJ1-3; 9 bases agree with TRBD1. From germline, CDR1 is MNHEY and CDR2 SVGAGI. The J segment lost 2 bases and the V segment lost 6 bases, leaving 5 bases of the junction unmatched. The CDR3 consists of 15 residues. In nucleotides, the CDR3 is TGTGCCAGCAGACGTGGGACAGGGACTGGAAACACCATATATTTT. Translation: CASRRGTGTGNTIYF.